One T cell receptor beta chain is described in this entry. Its matching antigen is unknown. Per germline, CDR1 MDHEN and CDR2 SYDVKM. The CDR3 has 13 residues. The V and J ends lost 5 bases and 2 bases respectively, with 10 bases between them. The data were produced by immunoSEQ multiplex PCR, yet TCRdb's version contains in-frame clones alone and is incomplete. The sample comprises 95,000 to 150,000 clones, about 93% of which are singletons, and more than 0.095% rests with the top ten. The sample is drawn from a study of graft-versus-host responses after intestinal transplantation. Points from the study as a whole: When patients had graft-donor T cell macrochimerism, their allografts held high graft-versus-host to host-versus-graft clonal ratios.

This specimen was unstimulated CD4+ T cells sorted from spleen or lymph node cells, taken before intestinal transplant. The receptor comes from a human donor who received an intestinal transplant. This chain uses TRBV28 with TRBJ2-7; tentatively, D is TRBD2 (5 bases). CDR3 in amino acids: CASSQAVTYEQYF. CDR3 DNA: TGTGCCAGCAGTCAAGCGGTTACCTACGAGCAGTACTTC.